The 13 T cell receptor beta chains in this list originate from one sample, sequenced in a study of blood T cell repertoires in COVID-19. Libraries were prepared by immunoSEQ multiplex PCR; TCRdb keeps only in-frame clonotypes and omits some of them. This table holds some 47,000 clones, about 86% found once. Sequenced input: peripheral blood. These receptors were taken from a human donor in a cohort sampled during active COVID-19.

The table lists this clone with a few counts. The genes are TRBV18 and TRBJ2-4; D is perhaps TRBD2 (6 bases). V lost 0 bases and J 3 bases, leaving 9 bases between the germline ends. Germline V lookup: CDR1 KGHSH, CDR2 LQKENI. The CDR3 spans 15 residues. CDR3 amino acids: CASSPPGGLKNIQYF. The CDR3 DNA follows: TGTGCCAGCTCACCACCGGGAGGCCTCAAAAACATTCAGTACTTC.

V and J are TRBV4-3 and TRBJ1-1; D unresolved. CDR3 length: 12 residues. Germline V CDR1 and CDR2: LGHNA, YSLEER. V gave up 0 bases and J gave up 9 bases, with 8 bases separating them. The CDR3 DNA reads TGCGCCAGCAGCCAAGATCTAAAGAAAGCTTTCTTT. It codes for CASSQDLKKAFF.

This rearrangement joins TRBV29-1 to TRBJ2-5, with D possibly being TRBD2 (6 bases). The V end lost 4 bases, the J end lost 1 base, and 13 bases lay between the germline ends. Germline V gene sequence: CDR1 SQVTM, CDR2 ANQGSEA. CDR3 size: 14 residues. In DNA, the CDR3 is TGCAGCGTTGTCGGCGGGGAGGCCCAAGAGACCCAGTACTTC. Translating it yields CSVVGGEAQETQYF.

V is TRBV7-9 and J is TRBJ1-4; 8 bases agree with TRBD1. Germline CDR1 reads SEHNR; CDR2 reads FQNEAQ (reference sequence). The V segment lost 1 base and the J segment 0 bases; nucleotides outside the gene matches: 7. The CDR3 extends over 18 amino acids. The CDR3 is CASSLGTGGTATNEKLFF. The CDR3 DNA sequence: TGTGCCAGCAGCTTAGGAACAGGGGGAACTGCAACTAATGAAAAACTGTTTTTT.

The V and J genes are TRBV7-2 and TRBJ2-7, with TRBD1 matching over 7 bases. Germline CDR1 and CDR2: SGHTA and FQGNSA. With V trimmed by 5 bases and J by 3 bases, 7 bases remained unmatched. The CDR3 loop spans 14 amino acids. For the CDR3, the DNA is TGTGCCAGCAGCCCCAGGGGACAGCGCTACGAGCAGTACTTC. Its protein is CASSPRGQRYEQYF.

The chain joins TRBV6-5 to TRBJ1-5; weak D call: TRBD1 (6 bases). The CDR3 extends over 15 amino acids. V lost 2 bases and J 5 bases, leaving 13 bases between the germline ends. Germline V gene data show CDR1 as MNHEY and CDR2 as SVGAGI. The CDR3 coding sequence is TGTGCCAGCAGTTACGGCCCAGGGGAGCATCAGCCCCAGCATTTT. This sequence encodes CASSYGPGEHQPQHF.

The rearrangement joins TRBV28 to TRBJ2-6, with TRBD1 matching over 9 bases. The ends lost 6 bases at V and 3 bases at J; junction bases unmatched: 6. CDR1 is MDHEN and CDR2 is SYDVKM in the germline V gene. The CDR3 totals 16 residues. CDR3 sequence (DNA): TGTGCCAGCAGGAGGACAGGGGTTGGTGGGGCCAACGTCCTGACTTTC. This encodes CASRRTGVGGANVLTF.

CDR3 amino acids: CASSVTGLNTEAFF. The CDR3 DNA reads TGTGCCAGCAGCGTGACAGGGTTGAACACTGAAGCTTTCTTT. The chain employs TRBV27 and TRBJ1-1; TRBD1 agrees at 7 bases. This CDR3 spans 14 amino acids. Germline CDR1 and CDR2: MNHEY and SMNVEV (reference sequence). The V gene end was trimmed by 6 bases and the J gene end by 0 bases; junction bases not matched to a gene: 4.

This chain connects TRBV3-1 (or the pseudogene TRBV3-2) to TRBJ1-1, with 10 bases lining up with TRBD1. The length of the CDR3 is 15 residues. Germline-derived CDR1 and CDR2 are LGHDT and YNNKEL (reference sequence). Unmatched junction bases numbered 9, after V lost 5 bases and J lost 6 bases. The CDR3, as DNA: TGTGCCAGCAGCAAACGACAGGGGGCCTTTGCTGAAGCTTTCTTT. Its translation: CASSKRQGAFAEAFF.

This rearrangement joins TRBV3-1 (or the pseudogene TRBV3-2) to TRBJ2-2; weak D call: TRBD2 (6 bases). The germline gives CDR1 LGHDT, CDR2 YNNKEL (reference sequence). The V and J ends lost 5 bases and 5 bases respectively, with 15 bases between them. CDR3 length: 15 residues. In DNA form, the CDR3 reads TGTGCCAGCAGCGCGCTGGGACTCCGTACCGGGGAGCTGTTTTTT. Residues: CASSALGLRTGELFF.

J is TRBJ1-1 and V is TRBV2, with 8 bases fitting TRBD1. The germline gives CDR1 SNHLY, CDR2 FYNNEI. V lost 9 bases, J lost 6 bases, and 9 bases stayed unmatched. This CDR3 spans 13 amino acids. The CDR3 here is CAREQGEGAEAFF. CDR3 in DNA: TGTGCCAGAGAACAGGGGGAGGGGGCTGAAGCTTTCTTT.

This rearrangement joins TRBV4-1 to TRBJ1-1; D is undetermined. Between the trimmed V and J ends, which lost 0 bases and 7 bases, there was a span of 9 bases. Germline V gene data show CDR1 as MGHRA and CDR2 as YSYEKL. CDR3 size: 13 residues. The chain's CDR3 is CASSQDWRSEAFF. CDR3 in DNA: TGCGCCAGCAGCCAAGATTGGCGGAGTGAAGCTTTCTTT.

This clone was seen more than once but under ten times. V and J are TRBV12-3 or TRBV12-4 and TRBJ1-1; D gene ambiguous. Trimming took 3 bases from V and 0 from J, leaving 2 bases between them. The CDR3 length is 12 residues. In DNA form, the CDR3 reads TGTGCCAGCAGTTTCGTGAACACTGAAGCTTTCTTT. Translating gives CASSFVNTEAFF.